The 22 T cell receptor beta chains below come from one sample, sequenced in a study of cytomegalovirus exposure and HLA in healthy donors. 13 Jbeta primers and 60 Vbeta primers were used for the PCR. Clones were read by immunoSEQ multiplex PCR, and TCRdb kept only the in-frame ones, dropping some. The sample shows around 75,000 clones, more than 75% of them seen only once. The specimen sequenced was PBMCs. Receptor source: a man aged 35-49 years in good health and CMV-seronegative.

Only a few counts were recorded for this clone. CDR3 protein: CASSPTRDTDYEQYF. In DNA, the CDR3 is TGTGCCAGCAGCCCAACCCGTGACACGGACTACGAGCAGTACTTC. V and J are TRBV7-3 and TRBJ2-7, with D uncertain. V was trimmed by 5 bases and J by 3 bases, leaving 17 bases between them. The CDR3 is 15 residues long. Germline-derived CDR1 and CDR2 are SGHTA and FQGTGA.

The rearrangement joins TRBV10-3 to TRBJ2-1, with 12 bases aligning to TRBD2. The CDR3 contains 15 residues. CDR1 is ENHRY, CDR2 SYGVKD, per germline. V lost 4 bases, J lost 6 bases, and 4 bases stayed unmatched. The CDR3 sequence is CAISGGLAGTNEQFF. CDR3 coding DNA: TGTGCCATCAGTGGGGGACTAGCGGGTACCAATGAGCAGTTCTTC.

The chain is built from TRBV10-3 and TRBJ2-7; TRBD1 matches at 9 bases. The germline V gene encodes CDR1 ENHRY and CDR2 SYGVKD. After removal of 3 bases from V and 3 bases from J, the junction contained 9 bases not matched to a gene. The CDR3 is 16 residues long. The CDR3 nucleotides read TGTGCCATCAGTGAAATGAGGGCGGACAGGGGCTACGAGCAGTACTTC. Translation: CAISEMRADRGYEQYF.

The chain employs TRBV6-5 and TRBJ1-5, with D possibly being TRBD1 (5 bases). Germline values: CDR1 MNHEY, CDR2 SVGAGI. CDR3 size: 14 residues. The V gene lost 5 bases and the J gene lost 0 bases, with 8 bases spanning the gap. In DNA form, the CDR3 reads TGTGCCAGCAGTGGACACCCTAGCAATCAGCCCCAGCATTTT. This translates into CASSGHPSNQPQHF.

This sequence joins TRBV30 and TRBJ2-1, with 7 bases that match TRBD2. The J segment lost 2 bases and the V segment lost 8 bases, leaving 12 bases of the junction unmatched. Germline V gene sequence: CDR1 GTSNPN, CDR2 SVGIG (reference sequence). CDR3 size: 15 residues. This CDR3 is CASKPPGTTYNEQFF. DNA of the CDR3: TGTGCCAGCAAACCTCCGGGGACTACCTACAATGAGCAGTTCTTC.

The rearrangement links TRBV7-2 to TRBJ2-7; tentatively, D is TRBD1 (6 bases). Germline lookup yields CDR1 SGHTA and CDR2 FQGNSA. CDR3 length: 14 residues. Trimming removed 6 bases from V and 0 bases from J, with 12 bases in between. The CDR3 sequence: CASSRRDNSYEQYF. CDR3 nucleotides: TGTGCCAGCAGTCGCCGGGACAACTCCTACGAGCAGTACTTC.

This chain's CDR3 is CSVEDRVSYTF. Here the CDR3 DNA reads TGCAGCGTTGAAGATAGAGTTAGCTACACCTTC. The genes are TRBV29-1 and TRBJ1-2, with D hard to call. V was trimmed by 0 bases and J by 9 bases, leaving 8 bases between them. The CDR3 contains 11 residues. The germline V gene encodes CDR1 SQVTM and CDR2 ANQGSEA.

V and J are TRBV5-6 and TRBJ2-7, with a tentative D call TRBD2 (6 bases). The germline V gene has CDR1 SGHDT and CDR2 YYEEEE. The CDR3 runs 14 residues. Trimming stripped 3 bases from V and 5 bases from J, with 15 bases between. The CDR3 region has the DNA TGTGCCAGCAGCTCGGGCTGGGAGGCGGACGAGCAGTACTTC. It translates to CASSSGWEADEQYF.

This chain links TRBV19 with TRBJ1-1, with unresolved D. This CDR3 region has 13 residues. Germline CDR1 reads LNHDA; CDR2 reads SQIVND (reference sequence). V lost 3 bases, J lost 8 bases, and 13 bases lay in between. The CDR3 region has the DNA TGTGCCAGTAGTATCGAGGTGGGTCGGGAAGCTTTCTTT. It translates to CASSIEVGREAFF. The full variable domain, its missing parts supplied by reference TRBV19 and TRBJ1-1, is DGGITQSPKYLFRKEGQNVTLSCEQNLNHDAMYWYRQDPGQGLRLIYYSQIVNDFQKGDIAEGYSVSREKKESFPLTVTSAQKNPTAFYLCASSIEVGREAFFGQGTRLTVV.

This clone was observed a single time. The V and J genes are TRBV2 and TRBJ2-3; no reliable D call. Looked up from germline, CDR1 is SNHLY and CDR2 is FYNNEI. This CDR3 is 12 amino acids long. V lost 6 bases to trimming and J lost 0 bases, with 4 bases between them. In DNA form, the CDR3 reads TGTGCCAGCAGGGGCAGCACAGATACGCAGTATTTT. It codes for CASRGSTDTQYF.

The chain uses TRBV7-8 and TRBJ1-5; D might be TRBD1 (5 bases). V was pared by 5 bases and J by 0 bases, with 8 bases between. The CDR3 totals 14 residues. CDR1 and CDR2 (germline): SGHVS, FQNEAQ. This chain's CDR3 is CASSPTDSNQPQHF. The CDR3 nucleotides are TGTGCCAGCAGCCCGACAGATAGCAATCAGCCCCAGCATTTT.

Turning to this clone: One end of the junction does not line up with germline, which may come from a read error. V usage is TRBV7-7 and J usage is TRBJ2-2, with TRBD2 identical over 8 bases. Germline CDR1 and CDR2: SSHAT and FNYEAQ (reference sequence). The CDR3 spans 16 residues. The CDR3 DNA reads as TGTGCTAGCAGTTTAGGTACTAGCGGACACACCGGGGAGCTGTTTTTT. It is translated as CASSLGTSGHTGELFF.

This chain connects TRBV28 to TRBJ2-1; tentatively, D is TRBD2 (5 bases). Trimming removed 5 bases from V and 10 bases from J, with 12 bases in between. The CDR3 sequence is 12 residues long. Looked up from germline, CDR1 is MDHEN and CDR2 is SYDVKM. CDR3 protein: CASSLAGKEQFF. The CDR3 DNA reads as TGTGCCAGCAGTCTGGCCGGGAAGGAGCAGTTCTTC.

This chain connects TRBV7-9 to TRBJ2-1, with D tentatively TRBD1 (5 bases). V was cut by 1 base and J by 13 bases, with 8 bases left in between. The CDR3 has 11 amino acids. Per the germline V gene, CDR1 is SEHNR and CDR2 is FQNEAQ (reference sequence). This chain's CDR3 is CASSLGQGQFF. CDR3 nucleotide sequence: TGTGCCAGCAGCTTAGGGCAGGGTCAGTTCTTC.

This sequence joins TRBV9 and TRBJ1-2, with 9 bases identical to TRBD1. Germline-derived CDR1 and CDR2 are SGDLS and YYNGEE. Trimming took 3 bases from V and 8 from J; bases not matched to a gene: 20. This CDR3 is built from 18 residues. The DNA of the CDR3 is TGTGCCAGCAGCGGTCGTCACAGGGGGCGGCCTGCGAGGGGAGGCTACACCTTC. Protein: CASSGRHRGRPARGGYTF.

The V call is TRBV5-5, the J call TRBJ2-7, with D possibly being TRBD2 (7 bases). V lost 0 bases and J lost 7, with 17 bases in between. This CDR3 has 15 residues. CDR1 and CDR2 from the germline V gene are SGHKS and YYEKEE (reference sequence). CDR3 sequence reads: CASSLEIGGGREQYF. The CDR3 DNA reads TGTGCCAGCAGCTTGGAGATAGGGGGGGGCCGTGAGCAGTACTTC.

This clone was picked up a small number of times. This chain links TRBV5-1 with TRBJ2-5; TRBD1 matches at 7 bases. CDR1 and CDR2 from the germline V gene are SGHRS and YFSETQ. The CDR3 spans 14 residues. After removal of 3 bases from V and 2 bases from J, the junction contained 4 bases not matched to a gene. The CDR3 spells CASSYHRGQETQYF. The CDR3 DNA follows: TGCGCCAGCAGCTATCACAGGGGACAAGAGACCCAGTACTTC.

The chain is built from TRBV9 and TRBJ1-2, with D unclear. The germline gives CDR1 SGDLS, CDR2 YYNGEE. Trimming left V 0 bases short and J 5 bases short, with 5 bases between. The CDR3 runs to 12 residues. CDR3 loop: CASSVAGYGYTF. CDR3 bases: TGTGCCAGCAGCGTAGCCGGGTATGGCTACACCTTC.

The genes are TRBV29-1 and TRBJ2-1; 8 bases are shared with TRBD1. The V and J ends lost 0 bases and 8 bases, in that order; junction bases with no gene match: 12. The CDR3 consists of 16 residues. Germline CDR1 and CDR2: SQVTM and ANQGSEA. The CDR3 DNA reads as TGCAGCGTTGAAGATGATGGGGCAGGGGGCGTCTATGAGCAGTTCTTC. This translates into CSVEDDGAGGVYEQFF.

The rearrangement uses TRBV5-1 and TRBJ2-5; TRBD2 matches at 11 bases. Looked up from germline, CDR1 is SGHRS and CDR2 is YFSETQ. The CDR3 is 17 residues long. V gave up 0 bases and J gave up 1 base; unmatched junction bases: 5. The CDR3 is CASSLGASGGFQETQYF. Written as DNA, the CDR3 is TGCGCCAGCAGCTTGGGGGCTAGCGGGGGGTTCCAAGAGACCCAGTACTTC.

V gene TRBV9 combines with J gene TRBJ2-5, with a tentative D call TRBD2 (5 bases). The germline V gene encodes CDR1 SGDLS and CDR2 YYNGEE. The CDR3 has 13 amino acids. V was cut by 3 bases and J by 5 bases, with 11 bases left in between. The CDR3 nucleotides are TGTGCCAGCAGCGCCCGAGGGCTGGAGACCCAGTACTTC. It yields the protein CASSARGLETQYF.

The V gene is TRBV7-9, the J gene TRBJ2-7; 7 bases map to TRBD1. This CDR3 region has 13 residues. Looked up from germline, CDR1 is SEHNR and CDR2 is FQNEAQ (reference sequence). With V trimmed by 4 bases and J by 11 bases, 11 bases remained unmatched. The CDR3 bases are TGTGCCAGCAGCTCTGGAGACAGGGTGAGCAAGTACTTC. Translation gives CASSSGDRVSKYF.